One sample yielded the 17 T cell receptor beta chains listed below, sequenced in a study of naive and memory T cell subsets. The beta constant-region primer was an equimolar mix of two oligonucleotides covering TRBC1 and TRBC2. Nested alpha and beta constant-region primers with the SP2 primer drove four PCR rounds on ligated cDNA. TCRdb called the UMI-ligation and nested PCR reads again in MiXCR, with one record for every CDR3 protein. In the table there are 6,500 to 9,500 distinct CDR3 sequences, around 28% of which are singletons. Sequencing used CD8+ TEMRA cells from blood. Subset in this sample: effector memory re-expressing CD45RA, CD45RA+ CD27-. These receptors all stem from a human donor in good health.

Only a few counts were recorded for this clonotype. V gene TRBV28 combines with J gene TRBJ1-2; 7 bases map to TRBD1. V trimming: 7 bases; J trimming: 0 bases; junction bases outside the gene matches: 5. The CDR3 totals 14 residues. In germline, CDR1 is MDHEN, CDR2 SYDVKM. CDR3 nucleotide sequence: TGTGCCAGCAACCCCCAGGGGGCTAACTATGGCTACACCTTC. Translated: CASNPQGANYGYTF.

The V and J genes are TRBV9 and TRBJ2-3; 7 bases are a match to TRBD2. With 0 bases clipped from V and 1 base from J, the junction kept 5 bases outside the gene matches. Germline V gene data show CDR1 as SGDLS and CDR2 as YYNGEE. This CDR3 contains 16 residues. The CDR3 nucleotides read TGTGCCAGCAGCGTAGAAAAAACTAGCGGCACAGATACGCAGTATTTT. Translating gives CASSVEKTSGTDTQYF.

There are a few counts of this clonotype. This chain connects TRBV11-3 to TRBJ2-7; the D is unclear. V lost 1 base and J lost 0, with 7 bases in between. CDR3 length: 14 residues. Looked up from germline, CDR1 is SGHNT and CDR2 is YENEEA. CDR3 protein: CASSLGGFSYEQYF. CDR3 coding DNA: TGTGCCAGCAGCTTAGGAGGCTTCTCCTACGAGCAGTACTTC.

The chain recombines TRBV3-1 with TRBJ2-1; D unclear. CDR1 and CDR2 (germline): LGHDT, YNNKEL (reference sequence). The CDR3 has 16 residues. V lost 0 bases, J lost 3 bases, and 12 bases lay in between. The CDR3 coding sequence is TGTGCCAGCAGCCAAGAGCTTGCAGGCTTCTACAATGAGCAGTTCTTC. This codes for CASSQELAGFYNEQFF.

The chain couples TRBV7-3 to TRBJ2-3, with TRBD1 matching over 8 bases. The CDR3 sequence is 15 residues long. V gave up 5 bases and J gave up 3 bases; unmatched junction bases: 7. Germline values: CDR1 SGHTA, CDR2 FQGTGA. Here the CDR3 reads CASSETGAGTDTQYF. The DNA of the CDR3 is TGTGCCAGCAGCGAGACAGGGGCTGGGACAGATACGCAGTATTTT.

DNA of the CDR3: TGTGCCAGCACCCCGCCCCCGGAGGGCTTTGAGCAGTTCTTC. It specifies CASTPPPEGFEQFF. V usage is TRBV7-9 and J usage is TRBJ2-1, with D maybe TRBD2 (6 bases). Trimming removed 7 bases from V and 9 bases from J, with 19 bases in between. Germline assignment: CDR1 SEHNR and CDR2 FQNEAQ (reference sequence). The CDR3 is 14 residues long.

Relative to its sample, this clonotype is medium-sized (0.01 to 0.1%). The J gene is TRBJ2-1, the V gene TRBV12-3 or TRBV12-4, with D possibly TRBD2 on 5 matching bases. The V end lost 4 bases, the J end lost 15 bases, and 13 bases lay between the germline ends. The CDR3 sequence is 11 residues long. The CDR3 loop is CASSSVGEWFF. CDR3 bases: TGTGCCAGCAGTTCAGTGGGAGAGTGGTTCTTC.

This chain connects TRBV30 to TRBJ1-1; a weak D match, TRBD1 (5 bases). The V end lost 4 bases, the J end lost 6 bases, and 15 bases lay between the germline ends. Germline V gene sequence: CDR1 GTSNPN, CDR2 SVGIG (reference sequence). The CDR3 is made up of 13 amino acids. CDR3 in DNA: TGTGCCTGGAACCAATGGGGGTACCCTGAAGCTTTCTTT. It yields the protein CAWNQWGYPEAFF.

The V call is TRBV7-3, the J call TRBJ1-2, with 9 bases matching TRBD1. The ends lost 0 bases at V and 8 bases at J; junction bases unmatched: 7. Germline lookup yields CDR1 SGHTA and CDR2 FQGTGA. CDR3 length: 15 amino acids. CDR3: CASSLTGTGKAGYTF. As DNA, the CDR3 is TGTGCCAGCAGCTTAACGGGGACAGGGAAGGCGGGCTACACCTTC.

This chain links TRBV7-3 with TRBJ2-3, with D perhaps TRBD1 (5 bases). The germline gives CDR1 SGHTA, CDR2 FQGTGA. V lost 6 bases and J 0 bases, leaving 7 bases between the germline ends. The CDR3 is made up of 13 amino acids. The chain's CDR3 is CASRDTSTDTQYF. In DNA, the CDR3 is TGTGCCAGCAGGGACACCAGCACAGATACGCAGTATTTT.

The chain uses TRBV7-9 and TRBJ1-4; TRBD1 matches at 8 bases. The germline V gene encodes CDR1 SEHNR and CDR2 FQNEAQ (reference sequence). Unmatched junction bases numbered 10, after V lost 5 bases and J lost 8 bases. This CDR3 is 15 amino acids long. The CDR3 nucleotides read TGTGCCAGCAGCCTTGAACAGGGGGTGGAAGAAAAACTGTTTTTT. Translating gives CASSLEQGVEEKLFF.

The chain uses TRBV9 and TRBJ1-1; D unclear. V was cut by 0 bases and J by 4 bases, with 10 bases left in between. CDR1 and CDR2 from the germline V gene are SGDLS and YYNGEE. The CDR3 covers 14 residues. The CDR3 loop reads CASSVDPSATEAFF. In DNA form, the CDR3 reads TGTGCCAGCAGCGTAGATCCATCAGCCACTGAAGCTTTCTTT.

V gene TRBV20-1 combines with J gene TRBJ2-7; D is tentatively TRBD1 or TRBD2 (6 bases each). The CDR3 covers 14 residues. The ends were cut back, 5 bases at V and 7 bases at J, with 21 bases in the middle. Germline V gives CDR1 DFQATT, CDR2 SNEGSKA (reference sequence). This chain's CDR3 is CSAVPGAPQREQYF. The CDR3 nucleotides are TGCAGTGCTGTCCCGGGGGCGCCCCAGCGGGAGCAGTACTTC.

The sample holds a few counts of this clonotype. This chain joins TRBV4-3 and TRBJ2-7, with D uncertain. Germline V CDR1 and CDR2: LGHNA, YSLEER. Trimming cost V 4 bases and J 2 bases, with 12 bases left between them. CDR3 length: 14 residues. The CDR3 is CASSPYDTTYEQYF. The CDR3 DNA reads as TGCGCCAGCAGCCCTTATGACACCACCTACGAGCAGTACTTC.

The chain employs TRBV30 and TRBJ2-7, with D possibly matching TRBD1 (5 bases). CDR1 is GTSNPN, CDR2 SVGIG, per germline (reference sequence). The CDR3 has 14 amino acids. The ends were cut back, 6 bases at V and 0 bases at J, with 15 bases in the middle. CDR3 sequence reads: CACMDNSISYEQYF. The CDR3, as DNA: TGTGCCTGCATGGACAACTCAATCTCCTACGAGCAGTACTTC. Looking up the rest from reference TRBV30 and TRBJ2-7 gives the full variable domain: SQTIHQWPATLVQPVGSPLSLECTVEGTSNPNLYWYRQAAGRGLQLLFYSVGIGQISSEVPQNLSASRPQDRQFILSSKKLLLSDSGFYLCACMDNSISYEQYFGPGTRLTVT.

By share, this clonotype counts as large. The V gene is TRBV28, the J gene TRBJ2-7; D is undetermined. The germline gives CDR1 MDHEN, CDR2 SYDVKM. Trimming stripped 3 bases from V and 4 bases from J, with 7 bases between. This CDR3 is 12 amino acids long. The CDR3 loop reads CASSFLRYEQYF. The DNA for the CDR3 is TGTGCCAGCAGTTTTCTTAGATACGAGCAGTACTTC.

This clonotype occurred a few times. V gene TRBV12-3 or TRBV12-4 combines with J gene TRBJ1-1, with D possibly being TRBD1 (5 bases). Between the trimmed V and J ends, which lost 8 bases and 10 bases, there was a span of 20 bases. The CDR3 extends over 13 amino acids. The CDR3 DNA follows: TGTGCCAGCGGAGGGGTCGGCTCGTTGGGAGCTTTCTTT. Amino acid sequence: CASGGVGSLGAFF.